The present entry profiles one TCR beta chain with its context. The table came from immunoSEQ multiplex PCR; TCRdb's copy has only in-frame clones and leaves some out. There are tens of thousands of clones in the sample; approximately 90% occur only once, and 6.3% lies in the top ten. The sample originates from a study of T cell responses to AZD1222 COVID-19 vaccine. The CDR3 runs 16 residues. J lost 4 bases, V lost 2 bases, and 8 bases had no gene match. Germline V CDR1 and CDR2: WSHSY, SAAADI. The V call is TRBV10-2, the J call TRBJ1-3; 7 nucleotides line up with TRBD1. This TCR was sampled from an adult who received the MenACWY meningococcal vaccine as a control. This specimen was peripheral blood, taken 28 days after the second dose of the MenACWY control vaccine. CDR3 DNA: TGCGCCAGCAGTGAGAGTGGAGGGACAGTCGGAAACACCATATATTTT. Encoded protein: CASSESGGTVGNTIYF.